Presented here are 19 T cell receptor beta chains from one specimen sequenced in a study of T cell responses to AZD1222 COVID-19 vaccine. TCRdb's table, derived via immunoSEQ multiplex PCR, lists solely in-frame clones and lacks some. The sample carries around 99,000 clones, approximately 93% recorded once. Specimen: peripheral blood, collected 28 days after the second AZD1222 dose. The receptors originated from an adult who received the AZD1222 COVID-19 vaccine.

The DNA of the CDR3 is TGTGCCAGCAGTAGGACAGGGGCGAACACTGAAGCTTTCTTT. It encodes CASSRTGANTEAFF. The chain joins TRBV27 to TRBJ1-1; 9 bases align to TRBD1. This CDR3 region has 14 residues. Unmatched junction bases numbered 2, after V lost 5 bases and J lost 1 base. Germline CDR1 MNHEY, CDR2 SMNVEV (reference sequence).

The V gene is TRBV29-1, the J gene TRBJ1-1; the D gene is possibly TRBD1 (5 bases). This CDR3 has 15 amino acids. Germline V gene lookup returns CDR1 SQVTM and CDR2 ANQGSEA. V was pared by 6 bases and J by 1 base, with 18 bases between. The CDR3 nucleotides read TGCAGCGTCGCCCCGGGGGGGGGAGCGAACACTGAAGCTTTCTTT. Residues: CSVAPGGGANTEAFF. Based on the CDR3 plus reference TRBV29-1 and TRBJ1-1, the full variable domain is SAVISQKPSRDICQRGTSLTIQCQVDSQVTMMFWYRQQPGQSLTLIATANQGSEATYESGFVIDKFPISRPNLTFSTLTVSNMSPEDSSIYLCSVAPGGGANTEAFFGQGTRLTVV.

The chain's CDR3 is CAISDQGDQPQHF. The CDR3 nucleotides are TGTGCCATCAGTGATCAGGGGGATCAGCCCCAGCATTTT. The chain combines TRBV10-3 with TRBJ1-5; 7 bases map to TRBD1. Germline loops: CDR1 ENHRY, CDR2 SYGVKD. This CDR3 comprises 13 residues. With 3 bases clipped from V and 5 bases from J, the junction kept 1 base outside the gene matches.

This rearrangement joins TRBV6-2 or TRBV6-3 to TRBJ2-7; 8 bases match TRBD2. Looked up from germline, CDR1 is MNHEY and CDR2 is SVGEGT. The CDR3 has 18 residues. V shed 2 bases, J shed 0 bases, and the junction held 12 bases outside the gene matches. The CDR3 DNA reads as TGTGCCAGCAGTTACGAAGCGGGGGACGGAAAGAGCTCCTACGAGCAGTACTTC. Residues: CASSYEAGDGKSSYEQYF.

The chain has TRBV28 and TRBJ2-1; TRBD2 matches at 9 bases. The V gene's germline CDR1 is MDHEN and CDR2 SYDVKM. The ends lost 2 bases at V and 8 bases at J; junction bases unmatched: 10. This CDR3 has 16 residues. The CDR3, as DNA: TGTGCCAGCAGTTTAGTGCTAGCGGGATATTACGATGAGCAGTTCTTC. Protein sequence: CASSLVLAGYYDEQFF.

This clone appeared a few times. This rearrangement joins TRBV12-3 or TRBV12-4 to TRBJ1-1; no clear D gene. The CDR3 length is 13 residues. Trimming cost V 6 bases and J 7 bases, with 15 bases left between them. As DNA, the CDR3 is TGTGCCAGCAGCTCCAGAGAATCCGGTGAAGCTTTCTTT. Its protein is CASSSRESGEAFF.

CDR3 nucleotide sequence: TGTGCCAGCGTCCTTGGGACAGGCGCCGAGCAGTACTTC. This gives the protein CASVLGTGAEQYF. This sequence joins TRBV28 and TRBJ2-7, with 8 bases matching TRBD1. CDR1 is MDHEN and CDR2 is SYDVKM in the germline V gene. V trimming: 8 bases; J trimming: 6 bases; junction bases outside the gene matches: 9. The CDR3 covers 13 residues.

This chain connects TRBV5-5 to TRBJ2-3; D remains ambiguous. The CDR3 sequence is 12 residues long. Deletions cut 4 bases from V and 3 bases from J, with 6 bases between. CDR1 SGHKS and CDR2 YYEKEE come from the germline V gene (reference sequence). As DNA, the CDR3 is TGTGCCAGCAGCCACCTGACAGATACGCAGTATTTT. The encoded protein is CASSHLTDTQYF.

V gene TRBV12-3 or TRBV12-4 combines with J gene TRBJ1-5; TRBD1 is a possible D gene (5 bases). V lost 9 bases and J lost 3, with 12 bases in between. The CDR3 runs 13 residues. CDR3 loop: CASTGRSNQPQHF. For the CDR3, the DNA is TGTGCCAGTACGGGGCGCTCCAATCAGCCCCAGCATTTT.

A few counts support this clone. The chain uses TRBV18 and TRBJ1-1; D ambiguous. CDR1 and CDR2 (germline): KGHSH, LQKENI. Deletions cut 3 bases from V and 1 base from J, with 12 bases between. The length of the CDR3 is 15 residues. The CDR3 loop reads CASSPTVGANTEAFF. For the CDR3, the DNA is TGTGCCAGCTCACCGACCGTGGGAGCGAACACTGAAGCTTTCTTT.

This chain links TRBV28 with TRBJ2-7; the D gene is possibly TRBD2 (5 bases). This CDR3 region has 14 residues. Between the trimmed V and J ends, which lost 7 bases and 0 bases, there was a span of 13 bases. Germline CDR1 MDHEN, CDR2 SYDVKM. The CDR3 nucleotides read TGTGCCAGCATTTCACATGGACTCTCCTACGAGCAGTACTTC. It translates to CASISHGLSYEQYF.

The chain joins TRBV28 to TRBJ2-2; D unresolved. Trimming pared 1 base from V and 8 bases from J, leaving 11 bases between. There are 14 residues in the CDR3. Germline V gene lookup returns CDR1 MDHEN and CDR2 SYDVKM. This CDR3 reads CASSLYFPQGELFF. The CDR3 region has the DNA TGTGCCAGCAGTTTATACTTCCCGCAGGGGGAGCTGTTTTTT.

V and J are TRBV19 and TRBJ1-5, with D possibly being TRBD1 (6 bases). V was shortened by 0 bases and J by 2 bases, with 8 bases between the two germline ends. This CDR3 is built from 15 residues. Germline lookup yields CDR1 LNHDA and CDR2 SQIVND (reference sequence). The CDR3 DNA follows: TGTGCCAGTAGTATAGATGCAGGGGGCAATCAGCCCCAGCATTTT. Translated, it gives CASSIDAGGNQPQHF.

This chain links TRBV28 with TRBJ1-3; 7 nucleotides align to TRBD1. This CDR3 has 12 amino acids. J was trimmed by 9 bases and V by 3 bases; bases with no gene match: 2. The germline CDR1 and CDR2 sequences are MDHEN and SYDVKM. The chain's CDR3 is CASSFRGSTIYF. The CDR3 region has the DNA TGTGCCAGCAGTTTCAGGGGGAGCACCATATATTTT.

The genes are TRBV3-1 (or the pseudogene TRBV3-2) and TRBJ2-1, with D perhaps TRBD1 or TRBD2 (5 bases each). The CDR3 is 16 amino acids. Per the germline V gene, CDR1 is LGHDT and CDR2 is YNNKEL (reference sequence). Trimming stripped 3 bases from V and 9 bases from J, with 21 bases between. CDR3 nucleotide sequence: TGTGCCAGCAGCCACCGGGACCGCCAACAAATCCTTGAGCAGTTCTTC. Its translation is CASSHRDRQQILEQFF.

This chain uses TRBV6-2 or TRBV6-3 with TRBJ1-5; TRBD1 matches 9 bases. Germline CDR1 and CDR2: MNHEY and SVGEGT. This CDR3 contains 15 residues. The V gene end was trimmed by 2 bases and the J gene end by 6 bases; junction bases not matched to a gene: 5. CDR3 region: CASSYPTGGGQPQHF. Written as DNA, the CDR3 is TGTGCCAGCAGTTACCCGACAGGGGGTGGTCAGCCCCAGCATTTT.

This sequence joins TRBV29-1 and TRBJ2-7; D tentatively fits TRBD1 or TRBD2 (5 bases each). The CDR3 extends over 12 amino acids. The ends were cut back, 4 bases at V and 2 bases at J, with 9 bases in the middle. Germline V CDR1 and CDR2: SQVTM, ANQGSEA. DNA of the CDR3: TGCAGCGTTGTCCAGGGAGCCTACGAGCAGTACTTC. Its translation is CSVVQGAYEQYF.

The gene calls are TRBV10-3 and TRBJ1-2; D not resolved. Germline V gene sequence: CDR1 ENHRY, CDR2 SYGVKD. This CDR3 comprises 14 residues. V lost 8 bases to trimming and J lost 4 bases, with 17 bases between them. The CDR3 here is CAILSNAVGYGYTF. DNA for the CDR3: TGTGCCATCCTATCCAACGCCGTGGGCTATGGCTACACCTTC.

The V and J genes are TRBV7-9 and TRBJ2-5, with D possibly matching TRBD1 (6 bases). V was trimmed by 2 bases and J by 5 bases, leaving 9 bases between them. Germline lookup yields CDR1 SEHNR and CDR2 FQNEAQ (reference sequence). This CDR3 is 13 amino acids long. CDR3 nucleotide sequence: TGTGCCAGCAGCTTAACAGGGTGGGAGACCCAGTACTTC. It encodes CASSLTGWETQYF. Using reference TRBV7-9 and TRBJ2-5 for the parts outside the CDR3, the full variable domain is DTGVSQNPRHKITKRGQNVTFRCDPISEHNRLYWYRQTLGQGPEFLTYFQNEAQLEKSRLLSDRFSAERPKGSFSTLEIQRTEQGDSAMYLCASSLTGWETQYFGPGTRLLVL.